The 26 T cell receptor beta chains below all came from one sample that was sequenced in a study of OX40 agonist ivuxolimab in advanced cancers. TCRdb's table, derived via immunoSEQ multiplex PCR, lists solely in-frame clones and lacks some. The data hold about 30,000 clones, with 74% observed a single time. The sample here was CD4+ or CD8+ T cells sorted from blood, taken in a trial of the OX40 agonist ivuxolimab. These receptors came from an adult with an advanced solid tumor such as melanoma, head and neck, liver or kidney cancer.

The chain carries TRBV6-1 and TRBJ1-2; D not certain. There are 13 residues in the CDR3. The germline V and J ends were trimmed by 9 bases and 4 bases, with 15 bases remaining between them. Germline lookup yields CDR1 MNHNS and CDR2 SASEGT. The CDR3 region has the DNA TGTGCCAGTACCTTGGGTGATCTCTATGGCTACACCTTC. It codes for CASTLGDLYGYTF.

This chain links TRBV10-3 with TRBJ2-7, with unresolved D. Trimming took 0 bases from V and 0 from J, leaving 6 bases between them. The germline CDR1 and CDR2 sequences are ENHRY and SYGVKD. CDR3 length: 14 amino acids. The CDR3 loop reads CAISESSNSYEQYV. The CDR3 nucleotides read TGTGCCATCAGTGAGTCGAGCAACTCCTACGAGCAGTACGTC.

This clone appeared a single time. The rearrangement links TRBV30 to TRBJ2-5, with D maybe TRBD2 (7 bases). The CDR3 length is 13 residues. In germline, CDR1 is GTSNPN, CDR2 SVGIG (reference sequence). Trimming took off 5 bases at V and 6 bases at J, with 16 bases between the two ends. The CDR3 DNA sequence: TGTGCCTGGGTTGGGGGGGCTGCAAAGACCCAGTACTTC. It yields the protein CAWVGGAAKTQYF.

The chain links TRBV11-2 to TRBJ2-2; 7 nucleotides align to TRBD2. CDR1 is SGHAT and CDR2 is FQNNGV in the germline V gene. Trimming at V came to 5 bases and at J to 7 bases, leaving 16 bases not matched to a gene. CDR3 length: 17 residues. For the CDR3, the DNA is TGTGCCAGCAGCCGGACTTACCTAGCGGAACCGCTCGGGGAGCTGTTTTTT. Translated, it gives CASSRTYLAEPLGELFF.

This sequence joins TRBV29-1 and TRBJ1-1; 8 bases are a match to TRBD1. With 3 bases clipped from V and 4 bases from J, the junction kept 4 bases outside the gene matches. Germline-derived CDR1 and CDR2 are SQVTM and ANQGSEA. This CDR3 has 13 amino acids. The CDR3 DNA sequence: TGCAGCGTTGAGACAGGGGACGGCACTGAAGCTTTCTTT. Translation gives CSVETGDGTEAFF.

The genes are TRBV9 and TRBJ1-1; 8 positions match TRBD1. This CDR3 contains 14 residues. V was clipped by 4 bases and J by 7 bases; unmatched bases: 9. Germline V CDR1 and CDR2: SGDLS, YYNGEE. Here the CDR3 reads CASSPGTGGGEAFF. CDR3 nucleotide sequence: TGTGCCAGCAGCCCGGGGACAGGCGGGGGTGAAGCTTTCTTT.

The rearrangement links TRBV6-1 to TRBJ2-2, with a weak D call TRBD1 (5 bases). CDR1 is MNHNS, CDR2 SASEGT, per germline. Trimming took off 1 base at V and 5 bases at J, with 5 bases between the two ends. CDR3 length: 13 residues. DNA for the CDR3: TGTGCCAGCAGTGAAGAGGGGACCGGGGAGCTGTTTTTT. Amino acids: CASSEEGTGELFF.

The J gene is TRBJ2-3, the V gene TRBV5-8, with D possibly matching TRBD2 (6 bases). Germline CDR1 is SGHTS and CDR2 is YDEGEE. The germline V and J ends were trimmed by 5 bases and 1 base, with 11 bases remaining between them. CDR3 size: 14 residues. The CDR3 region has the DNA TGTGCCAGCAGAACGGGACTCCGCACAGATACGCAGTATTTT. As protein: CASRTGLRTDTQYF.

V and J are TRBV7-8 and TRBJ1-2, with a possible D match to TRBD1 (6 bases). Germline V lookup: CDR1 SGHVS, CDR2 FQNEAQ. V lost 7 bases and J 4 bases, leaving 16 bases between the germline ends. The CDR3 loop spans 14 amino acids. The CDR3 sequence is CASTSAGALYGYTF. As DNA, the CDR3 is TGTGCCAGCACCTCCGCAGGGGCCCTCTATGGCTACACCTTC. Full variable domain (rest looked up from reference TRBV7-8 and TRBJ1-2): GAGVSQSPRYKVAKRGQDVALRCDPISGHVSLFWYQQALGQGPEFLTYFQNEAQLDKSGLPSDRFFAERPEGSVSTLKIQRTQQEDSAVYLCASTSAGALYGYTFGSGTRLTVV.

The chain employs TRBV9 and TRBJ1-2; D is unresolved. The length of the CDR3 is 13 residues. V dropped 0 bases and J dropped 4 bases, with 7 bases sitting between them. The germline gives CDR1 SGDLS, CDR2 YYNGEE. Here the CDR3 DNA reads TGTGCCAGCAGCGTAGAATACGGCTATGGCTACACCTTC. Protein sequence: CASSVEYGYGYTF.

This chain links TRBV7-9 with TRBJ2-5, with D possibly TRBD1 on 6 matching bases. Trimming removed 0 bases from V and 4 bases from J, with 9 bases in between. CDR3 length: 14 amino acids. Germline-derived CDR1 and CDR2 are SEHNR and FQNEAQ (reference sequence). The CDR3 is CASSLASRGETQYF. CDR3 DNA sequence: TGTGCCAGCAGCTTAGCGTCCAGGGGAGAGACCCAGTACTTC.

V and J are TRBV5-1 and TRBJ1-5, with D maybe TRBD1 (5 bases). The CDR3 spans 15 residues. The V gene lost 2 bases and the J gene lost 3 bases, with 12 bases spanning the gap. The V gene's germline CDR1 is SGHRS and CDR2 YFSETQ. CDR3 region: CASSFEGALNQPQHF. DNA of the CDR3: TGCGCCAGCAGCTTCGAAGGGGCTCTCAATCAGCCCCAGCATTTT.

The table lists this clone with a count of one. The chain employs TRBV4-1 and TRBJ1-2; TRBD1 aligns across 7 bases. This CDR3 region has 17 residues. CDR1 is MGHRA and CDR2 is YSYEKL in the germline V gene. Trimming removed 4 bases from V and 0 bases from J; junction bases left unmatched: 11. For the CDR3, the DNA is TGCGCCAGCAGCCCGGGGGAACAGGGGCGATCTAACTATGGCTACACCTTC. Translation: CASSPGEQGRSNYGYTF.

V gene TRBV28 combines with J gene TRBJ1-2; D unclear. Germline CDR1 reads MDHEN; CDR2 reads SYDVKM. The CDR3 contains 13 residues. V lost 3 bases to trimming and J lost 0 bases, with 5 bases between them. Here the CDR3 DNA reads TGTGCCAGCAGTTTGAAAGCTAACTATGGCTACACCTTC. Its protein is CASSLKANYGYTF.

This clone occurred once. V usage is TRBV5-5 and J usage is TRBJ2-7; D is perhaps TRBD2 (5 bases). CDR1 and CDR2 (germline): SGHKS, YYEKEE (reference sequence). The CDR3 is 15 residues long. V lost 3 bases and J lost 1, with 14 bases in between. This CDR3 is CASSYDYTRSYEQYF. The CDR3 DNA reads TGTGCCAGCAGCTACGACTACACACGTTCCTACGAGCAGTACTTC. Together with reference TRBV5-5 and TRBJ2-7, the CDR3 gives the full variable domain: DAGVTQSPTHLIKTRGQQVTLRCSPISGHKSVSWYQQVLGQGPQFIFQYYEKEERGRGNFPDRFSARQFPNYSSELNVNALLLGDSALYLCASSYDYTRSYEQYFGPGTRLTVT.

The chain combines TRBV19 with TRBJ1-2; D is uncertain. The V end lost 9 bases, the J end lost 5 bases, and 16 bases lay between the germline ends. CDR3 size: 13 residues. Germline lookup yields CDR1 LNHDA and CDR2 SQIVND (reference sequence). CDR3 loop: CASKNRAEYGYTF. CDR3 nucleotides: TGTGCCAGCAAGAACCGGGCCGAATATGGCTACACCTTC.

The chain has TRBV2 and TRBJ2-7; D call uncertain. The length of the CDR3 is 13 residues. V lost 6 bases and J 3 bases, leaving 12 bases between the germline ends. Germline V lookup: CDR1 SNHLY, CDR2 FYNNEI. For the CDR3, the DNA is TGTGCCAGCAGAGAACATGGAAGCTACGAGCAGTACGTC. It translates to CASREHGSYEQYV.

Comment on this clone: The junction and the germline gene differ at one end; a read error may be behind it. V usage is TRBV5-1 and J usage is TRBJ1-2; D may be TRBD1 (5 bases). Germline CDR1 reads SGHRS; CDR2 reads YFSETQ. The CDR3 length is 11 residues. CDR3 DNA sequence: TGTGCCAGCGGTTGGGGACGTGGCTACACCTTC. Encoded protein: CASGWGRGYTF.

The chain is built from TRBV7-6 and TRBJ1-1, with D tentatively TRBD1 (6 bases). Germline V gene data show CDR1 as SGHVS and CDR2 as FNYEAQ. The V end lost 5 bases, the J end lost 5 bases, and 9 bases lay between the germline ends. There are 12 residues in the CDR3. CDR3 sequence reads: CASSLTGTEAFF. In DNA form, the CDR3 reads TGTGCCAGCAGCCTCACAGGGACTGAAGCTTTCTTT.

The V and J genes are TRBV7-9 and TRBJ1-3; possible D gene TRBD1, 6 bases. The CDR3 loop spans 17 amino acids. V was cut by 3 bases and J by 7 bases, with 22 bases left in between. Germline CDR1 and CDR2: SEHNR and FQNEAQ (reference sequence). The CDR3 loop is CASSLGSTGLERNTIYF. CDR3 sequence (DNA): TGTGCCAGCAGCTTGGGGAGTACAGGGTTAGAACGGAACACCATATATTTT.

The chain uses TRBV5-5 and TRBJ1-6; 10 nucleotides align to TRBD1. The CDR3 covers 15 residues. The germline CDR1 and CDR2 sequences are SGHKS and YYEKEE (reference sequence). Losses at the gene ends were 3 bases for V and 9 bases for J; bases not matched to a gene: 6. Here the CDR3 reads CASSWTDRGSSPLHF. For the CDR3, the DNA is TGTGCCAGCAGCTGGACGGACAGGGGGAGTTCACCCCTCCACTTT.

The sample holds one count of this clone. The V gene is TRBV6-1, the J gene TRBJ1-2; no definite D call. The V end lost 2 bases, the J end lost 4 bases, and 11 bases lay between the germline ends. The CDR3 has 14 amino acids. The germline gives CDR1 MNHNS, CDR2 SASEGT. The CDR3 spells CASSERHPAYGYTF. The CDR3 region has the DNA TGTGCCAGCAGTGAAAGACATCCTGCCTATGGCTACACCTTC.

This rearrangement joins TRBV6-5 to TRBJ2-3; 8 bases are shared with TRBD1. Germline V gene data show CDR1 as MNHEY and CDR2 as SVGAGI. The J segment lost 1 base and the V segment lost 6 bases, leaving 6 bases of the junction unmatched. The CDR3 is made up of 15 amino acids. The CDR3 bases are TGTGCCAGCAGGGCAGGGGGCGCCGGCACAGATACGCAGTATTTT. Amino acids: CASRAGGAGTDTQYF.

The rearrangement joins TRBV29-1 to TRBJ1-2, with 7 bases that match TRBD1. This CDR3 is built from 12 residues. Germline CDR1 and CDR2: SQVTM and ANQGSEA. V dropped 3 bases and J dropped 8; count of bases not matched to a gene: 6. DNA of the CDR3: TGCAGCGTTGAGGAGACAGGGAGAGGCTACACCTTC. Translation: CSVEETGRGYTF.

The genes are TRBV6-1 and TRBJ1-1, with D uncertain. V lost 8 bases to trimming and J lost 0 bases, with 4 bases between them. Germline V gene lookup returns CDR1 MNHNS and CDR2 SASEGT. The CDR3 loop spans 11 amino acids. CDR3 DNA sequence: TGTGCCAGCTTGCTGAACACTGAAGCTTTCTTT. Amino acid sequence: CASLLNTEAFF.

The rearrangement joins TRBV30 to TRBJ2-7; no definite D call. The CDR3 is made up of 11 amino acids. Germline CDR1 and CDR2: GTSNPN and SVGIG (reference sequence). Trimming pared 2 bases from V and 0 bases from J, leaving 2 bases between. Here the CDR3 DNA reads TGTGCCTGGAGTACCTCCTACGAGCAGTACTTC. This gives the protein CAWSTSYEQYF.